The 29 T cell receptor beta chains listed next were all sequenced from one sample in a study of blood T cell repertoires in COVID-19 (dated by TCRdb to about 2020). Receptor amplification or capture employed the immunoSEQ multiplex PCR assay. TCRdb holds this immuneACCESS table with in-frame rearrangements only. Some clones are missing; in checked studies, unresolved V genes explain under half, and the rest has no known cause. Here the sample has around 100,000 clones; 85% to 90% occur a single time. Less than 6.5% of the sample goes to the ten largest clones. The sample comprised peripheral blood. These receptors were obtained from a human donor in a cohort sampled during active COVID-19.

The V call is TRBV12-3 or TRBV12-4, the J call TRBJ1-1, with a weak D call TRBD1 (6 bases). The germline V and J ends were trimmed by 1 base and 9 bases, with 12 bases remaining between them. This CDR3 region has 13 residues. The CDR3 sequence is CASSLGPTGKAFF. For the CDR3, the DNA is TGTGCCAGCAGTTTAGGGCCAACAGGGAAAGCTTTCTTT.

The gene calls are TRBV3-1 (or the pseudogene TRBV3-2) and TRBJ2-2; 11 bases fit TRBD2. V lost 3 bases, J lost 5 bases, and 8 bases stayed unmatched. Germline V lookup: CDR1 LGHDT, CDR2 YNNKEL (reference sequence). CDR3 length: 17 amino acids. Here the CDR3 DNA reads TGTGCCAGCAGCCAGATGGGACTAGCGGTTATAACCGGGGAGCTGTTTTTT. Translation: CASSQMGLAVITGELFF.

The chain is built from TRBV28 and TRBJ2-7; possible D gene TRBD1, 6 bases. The CDR3 runs 20 residues. The germline gives CDR1 MDHEN, CDR2 SYDVKM. V was trimmed by 6 bases and J by 7 bases, leaving 37 bases between them. The CDR3 loop reads CASSNTPLGAPPKTLCEQYF. The CDR3 bases are TGTGCCAGCAGCAATACTCCCCTGGGGGCACCTCCTAAAACCCTCTGTGAGCAGTACTTC.

V gene TRBV10-3 combines with J gene TRBJ1-2, with 7 nucleotides matching TRBD1. Trimming at V came to 11 bases and at J to 0 bases, leaving 9 bases not matched to a gene. Germline CDR1 reads ENHRY; CDR2 reads SYGVKD. This CDR3 spans 14 amino acids. This CDR3 reads CAASAGTANYGYTF. The CDR3 DNA is TGTGCCGCCAGCGCAGGGACAGCTAACTATGGCTACACCTTC.

The chain combines TRBV5-1 with TRBJ2-3, with 7 bases matching TRBD2. Germline CDR1 SGHRS, CDR2 YFSETQ. After removal of 3 bases from V and 3 bases from J, the junction contained 7 bases not matched to a gene. This CDR3 region has 15 residues. The CDR3 coding sequence is TGCGCCAGCAGCTCGGTGACTAGCCGTACAGATACGCAGTATTTT. Encoded protein: CASSSVTSRTDTQYF.

The chain is built from TRBV14 and TRBJ2-7, with D perhaps matching TRBD1 (5 bases). There are 14 residues in the CDR3. CDR1 is SGHDN, CDR2 FVKESK, per germline. The germline V and J ends were trimmed by 2 bases and 6 bases, with 14 bases remaining between them. CDR3 loop: CASSQSGSTGEQYF. CDR3 sequence (DNA): TGTGCCAGCAGCCAATCCGGGTCAACAGGCGAGCAGTACTTC.

The rearrangement joins TRBV7-3 to TRBJ2-1; 7 nucleotides agree with TRBD2. The V and J ends lost 5 bases and 9 bases, in that order; junction bases with no gene match: 7. This CDR3 region has 13 residues. In germline, CDR1 is SGHTA, CDR2 FQGTGA. As DNA, the CDR3 is TGTGCCAGCAGCGCGTCCGGGAGGAGTGAGCAGTTCTTC. Amino acids: CASSASGRSEQFF.

This clone was picked up a small number of times. The chain combines TRBV29-1 with TRBJ2-3; D not resolved. The CDR3 has 15 amino acids. V was trimmed by 6 bases and J by 0 bases, leaving 16 bases between them. The germline gives CDR1 SQVTM, CDR2 ANQGSEA. The CDR3 coding sequence is TGCAGCGTCCCGGGTCCCCAAGTTAGCACAGATACGCAGTATTTT. Translating gives CSVPGPQVSTDTQYF.

This chain joins TRBV28 and TRBJ2-3; 9 positions agree with TRBD1. The germline gives CDR1 MDHEN, CDR2 SYDVKM. The CDR3 is made up of 16 amino acids. After removal of 6 bases from V and 4 bases from J, the junction contained 11 bases not matched to a gene. The CDR3 bases are TGTGCCAGCAGCTTCGCGGGACAGGGTCGGGCAGATACGCAGTATTTT. Translating gives CASSFAGQGRADTQYF.

This clone was detected only a few times. J is TRBJ2-1 and V is TRBV19, with TRBD1 matching 9 bases. V lost 2 bases and J lost 6; bases outside the gene matches: 5. The CDR3 is made up of 15 amino acids. The germline V gene encodes CDR1 LNHDA and CDR2 SQIVND (reference sequence). The DNA for the CDR3 is TGTGCCAGTAGTATAAGGGGACAGGGTGGCAATGAGCAGTTCTTC. Residues: CASSIRGQGGNEQFF.

This rearrangement joins TRBV5-4 to TRBJ1-1, with D uncertain. The ends were cut back, 0 bases at V and 3 bases at J, with 15 bases in the middle. The CDR3 is made up of 16 amino acids. Germline assignment: CDR1 SGHNT and CDR2 YYREEE (reference sequence). The CDR3 sequence: CASSLAGRLGDTEAFF. The CDR3 DNA sequence: TGTGCCAGCAGCTTGGCCGGAAGGCTCGGGGACACTGAAGCTTTCTTT.

The V and J genes are TRBV3-1 (or the pseudogene TRBV3-2) and TRBJ2-7; TRBD1 matches 7 bases. V shed 5 bases, J shed 3 bases, and the junction held 4 bases outside the gene matches. CDR3 size: 13 residues. Germline CDR1 reads LGHDT; CDR2 reads YNNKEL (reference sequence). Written as DNA, the CDR3 is TGTGCCAGCAGCTCGGGACAGAACTACGAGCAGTACTTC. Translated: CASSSGQNYEQYF.

The chain links TRBV18 to TRBJ1-1; the D gene is possibly TRBD1 (5 bases). The CDR3 extends over 15 amino acids. Trimming left V 3 bases short and J 0 bases short, with 11 bases between. Germline CDR1 reads KGHSH; CDR2 reads LQKENI. In DNA form, the CDR3 reads TGTGCCAGCTCACCTGCCTCGGGGGTGAACACTGAAGCTTTCTTT. Amino acid sequence: CASSPASGVNTEAFF.

The CDR3 DNA sequence: TGTGCCACTACGGAGGGTGCCAATGAGCAGTTCTTC. This gives the protein CATTEGANEQFF. The chain couples TRBV19 to TRBJ2-1; D may be TRBD2 (6 bases). The germline CDR1 and CDR2 sequences are LNHDA and SQIVND (reference sequence). The CDR3 spans 12 residues. V was trimmed by 10 bases and J by 6 bases, leaving 13 bases between them. Looking up the rest from reference TRBV19 and TRBJ2-1 gives the full variable domain: DGGITQSPKYLFRKEGQNVTLSCEQNLNHDAMYWYRQDPGQGLRLIYYSQIVNDFQKGDIAEGYSVSREKKESFPLTVTSAQKNPTAFYLCATTEGANEQFFGPGTRLTVL.

This clone was observed a few times. The CDR3 is CAISEGGTEAFF. DNA for the CDR3: TGTGCCATCAGTGAGGGCGGCACTGAAGCTTTCTTT. V and J are TRBV10-3 and TRBJ1-1; D ambiguous. Germline assignment: CDR1 ENHRY and CDR2 SYGVKD. This CDR3 comprises 12 residues. Trimming took off 2 bases at V and 4 bases at J, with 5 bases between the two ends.

V usage is TRBV7-2 and J usage is TRBJ1-6; D ambiguous. Germline CDR1 reads SGHTA; CDR2 reads FQGNSA. This CDR3 contains 14 residues. The V and J ends lost 3 bases and 9 bases respectively, with 12 bases between them. The CDR3 sequence: CASSFNSVVSPLHF. CDR3 nucleotides: TGTGCCAGCAGCTTTAATTCGGTGGTTTCACCCCTCCACTTT.

The table lists this clone with a count of one. This sequence joins TRBV27 and TRBJ1-1; D remains ambiguous. The CDR3 extends over 14 amino acids. The V and J ends lost 2 bases and 1 base respectively, with 8 bases between them. Per the germline V gene, CDR1 is MNHEY and CDR2 is SMNVEV (reference sequence). The CDR3, as DNA: TGTGCCAGCAGTTTAAAGGCAGGGAACACTGAAGCTTTCTTT. It codes for CASSLKAGNTEAFF.

This clone was recorded a few times. The chain has TRBV18 and TRBJ2-1, with a tentative D call TRBD1 (5 bases). CDR3 length equals 16 residues. Trimming took off 5 bases at V and 8 bases at J, with 22 bases between the two ends. Germline V gene sequence: CDR1 KGHSH, CDR2 LQKENI. Here the CDR3 DNA reads TGTGCCAGCTCATCAGACCCCGTGGGGCGGTCATATGAGCAGTTCTTC. It codes for CASSSDPVGRSYEQFF.

This rearrangement joins TRBV20-1 to TRBJ2-7, with 7 bases lining up with TRBD2. Trimming removed 6 bases from V and 3 bases from J; junction bases left unmatched: 2. This CDR3 is built from 11 residues. Germline V lookup: CDR1 DFQATT, CDR2 SNEGSKA (reference sequence). The CDR3 sequence is CSASGDYEQYF. CDR3 in DNA: TGCAGTGCGAGCGGGGACTACGAGCAGTACTTC.

The chain is built from TRBV3-1 (or the pseudogene TRBV3-2) and TRBJ2-3, with 7 bases that match TRBD2. The ends lost 1 base at V and 6 bases at J; junction bases unmatched: 10. CDR3 length equals 16 residues. Germline-derived CDR1 and CDR2 are LGHDT and YNNKEL (reference sequence). The CDR3 nucleotides are TGTGCCAGCAGCCAAGCCCTGGGGGAGGGCCGGGATACGCAGTATTTT. This translates into CASSQALGEGRDTQYF.

V usage is TRBV5-1 and J usage is TRBJ2-4, with TRBD1 identical over 8 bases. Per the germline V gene, CDR1 is SGHRS and CDR2 is YFSETQ. J gave up 3 bases and V 4 bases, and 9 bases lay outside the gene matches. The CDR3 has 16 residues. The CDR3 spells CASSRGGQAIKNIQYF. DNA of the CDR3: TGCGCCAGCAGCCGTGGGGGACAGGCGATCAAAAACATTCAGTACTTC.

V gene TRBV10-3 combines with J gene TRBJ2-3, with 8 bases aligning to TRBD1. Looked up from germline, CDR1 is ENHRY and CDR2 is SYGVKD. This CDR3 is built from 15 residues. The V and J ends lost 10 bases and 2 bases, in that order; junction bases with no gene match: 11. The DNA for the CDR3 is TGTGCCACCTTGGGCAGGACAGGGCCCACAGATACGCAGTATTTT. Residues: CATLGRTGPTDTQYF.

The rearrangement uses TRBV7-2 and TRBJ1-1; 7 bases match TRBD1. The V gene end was trimmed by 5 bases and the J gene end by 0 bases; junction bases not matched to a gene: 6. Germline V gives CDR1 SGHTA, CDR2 FQGNSA. The CDR3 covers 15 residues. For the CDR3, the DNA is TGTGCCAGCAGCCGCCGCGGGACAGTGAACACTGAAGCTTTCTTT. Amino acids: CASSRRGTVNTEAFF.

This chain connects TRBV2 to TRBJ1-1; 7 nucleotides match TRBD1. Trimming cost V 6 bases and J 1 base; bases outside gene matches: 5. This CDR3 has 14 amino acids. Germline V lookup: CDR1 SNHLY, CDR2 FYNNEI. CDR3 coding DNA: TGTGCCAGCAGGCCGGGACAGAAGAACACTGAAGCTTTCTTT. Its protein product is CASRPGQKNTEAFF. The whole variable domain, remainder taken from reference TRBV2 and TRBJ1-1, is EPEVTQTPSHQVTQMGQEVILRCVPISNHLYFYWYRQILGQKVEFLVSFYNNEISEKSEIFDDQFSVERPDGSNFTLKIRSTKLEDSAMYFCASRPGQKNTEAFFGQGTRLTVV.

V usage is TRBV11-3 and J usage is TRBJ1-1; D ambiguous. Germline-derived CDR1 and CDR2 are SGHNT and YENEEA. With 5 bases removed from V and 4 bases from J, the gap between germline ends came to 11 bases. This CDR3 has 13 amino acids. In DNA form, the CDR3 reads TGTGCCAGCAGCCCGAGAGGGAGCACTGAAGCTTTCTTT. This codes for CASSPRGSTEAFF. The full variable domain, with the rest looked up from reference TRBV11-3 and TRBJ1-1, is EAGVVQSPRYKIIEKKQPVAFWCNPISGHNTLYWYLQNLGQGPELLIRYENEEAVDDSQLPKDRFSAERLKGVDSTLKIQPAELGDSAVYLCASSPRGSTEAFFGQGTRLTVV.

The genes are TRBV4-1 and TRBJ2-3; a weak D match, TRBD2 (5 bases). With 0 bases removed from V and 1 base from J, the gap between germline ends came to 8 bases. The CDR3 has 15 amino acids. Germline V gene sequence: CDR1 MGHRA, CDR2 YSYEKL. CDR3 nucleotide sequence: TGCGCCAGCAGCCAAGATCCAGCGGGCACAGATACGCAGTATTTT. Protein product: CASSQDPAGTDTQYF.

This chain joins TRBV27 and TRBJ2-1; D is uncertain. Per the germline V gene, CDR1 is MNHEY and CDR2 is SMNVEV (reference sequence). The CDR3 sequence is 12 residues long. With 4 bases removed from V and 4 bases from J, the gap between germline ends came to 5 bases. The CDR3, as DNA: TGTGCCAGCAGTTCCGTGTACAATGAGCAGTTCTTC. Translated, it gives CASSSVYNEQFF.

The chain couples TRBV10-3 to TRBJ1-2; D might be TRBD1 (5 bases). The CDR3 is 14 amino acids. The germline V gene encodes CDR1 ENHRY and CDR2 SYGVKD. V dropped 4 bases and J dropped 6 bases, with 15 bases sitting between them. The CDR3 DNA reads TGTGCCATCAGTGTGACTTCCAGGGAGGATGGCTACACCTTC. Translation: CAISVTSREDGYTF.

The chain combines TRBV28 with TRBJ1-2, with TRBD1 identical over 7 bases. This CDR3 is 15 amino acids long. J gave up 0 bases and V 4 bases, and 5 bases lay outside the gene matches. CDR1 and CDR2 (germline): MDHEN, SYDVKM. CDR3 nucleotides: TGTGCCAGCAGTTCCGGGACAGATCCTAACTATGGCTACACCTTC. Translation gives CASSSGTDPNYGYTF.